This is a list of T cell receptor beta chains from one sample in a study of T-cell memory formation after mild COVID-19. TCRdb analysed the 5' RACE reads with MiXCR anew, one entry per CDR3 protein. The sample includes 250,000 to 400,000 distinct CDR3 sequences, over 11% of them seen just once. The sample taken for sequencing was PBMCs or a T cell subset sorted from them (not recorded which). Every receptor here comes from a man aged 18 to 29 who had mild COVID-19 (a few samples of this study predate the infection). Cell type and time point are not known. The CDR3 runs from the conserved cysteine through the conserved F or W.

V gene,J gene,CDR3 protein
TRBV12-3/TRBV12-4,TRBJ2-7,CASSHLGNEQYF
TRBV25-1,TRBJ2-3,CASSVLAERTDTQYF
TRBV20-1,TRBJ1-3,CSAFWSQGGNTIYF
TRBV12-3/TRBV12-4,TRBJ1-1,CASSPVQGLMNTEAFF
TRBV11-2,TRBJ1-2,CASSLVGGWAKGYTF
TRBV28,TRBJ1-6,CASGWPGQGNSPLHF
TRBV29-1,TRBJ2-3,CSRSGGLTDTQYF
TRBV20-1,TRBJ2-3,CSAGDSSSTDTQYF
TRBV7-9,TRBJ2-3,CASSSGASFTDTQYF
TRBV4-3,TRBJ2-2,CASSQDRRWAGELFF
TRBV12-3/TRBV12-4,TRBJ1-2,CASSWGGGYTF
TRBV9,TRBJ2-2,CASSDWDRLFAGELFF
TRBV30,TRBJ1-2,CAWTKEGQGYTF
TRBV24-1,TRBJ2-1,CATSDLPGREQFF
TRBV4-1,TRBJ2-5,CASSLHPGLATTQETQYF
TRBV20-1,TRBJ1-2,CSARQGGGYTF
TRBV24-1,TRBJ2-1,CATDTGTSNYNEQFF
TRBV9,TRBJ2-3,CASSPRGPREGDTQYF
TRBV20-1,TRBJ1-5,CSASYRGLQPQHF
TRBV7-9,TRBJ1-2,CASSLADFYGYTF
TRBV12-3/TRBV12-4,TRBJ1-1,CASSFGGAAFF
TRBV12-3/TRBV12-4,TRBJ1-5,CASSPRGTLNQPQHF
TRBV7-3,TRBJ1-2,CASSPISGAIYGYTF
TRBV30,TRBJ1-1,CAWGQGNTEAFF
TRBV28,TRBJ1-1,CASSLWANWGAFF
TRBV5-1,TRBJ2-3,CASSTGGAGTDTQYF
TRBV28,TRBJ1-5,CASSFSQGIGSMDQPQHF
TRBV5-1,TRBJ2-1,CASSPFIQFF
TRBV18,TRBJ2-7,CASSPRRGQGNEQYF
TRBV29-1,TRBJ1-1,CSVVHFEHSGRTNTEAFF
TRBV7-9,TRBJ2-3,CASSFGTVLQDTQYF
TRBV4-1,TRBJ2-1,CASSHPAPDISEQFF
TRBV5-1,TRBJ1-6,CASSLEGTGVSPLHF
TRBV3-1,TRBJ2-2,CASSQGLAGATGELFF
TRBV20-1,TRBJ1-1,CSARGPHQPEAFF
TRBV5-5,TRBJ2-3,CASSLAGGHLSQYF
TRBV27,TRBJ2-7,CASSLLGGLRGNEQYF
TRBV5-6,TRBJ2-1,CASSLRGGSTYNEQFF
TRBV3-1,TRBJ2-3,CASSPAAPIGDTQYF
TRBV11-2,TRBJ2-1,CASSNHRGFNNEQFF
TRBV12-3/TRBV12-4,TRBJ2-3,CASIAGRPTDTQYF
TRBV20-1,TRBJ1-2,CSARAGNGYGYTF
TRBV6-2/TRBV6-3,TRBJ2-7,CASSYVGEQYF
TRBV18,TRBJ2-3,CASSPQIHTDTQYF
TRBV7-8,TRBJ2-5,CASPGGSFETQYF
TRBV2,TRBJ2-3,CASSLGLAGVGRDTQYF
TRBV25-1,TRBJ2-7,CASSPGAGPTYEQYF
TRBV20-1,TRBJ2-3,CSASRREGLSTDTQYF
TRBV4-3,TRBJ2-3,CASSKGGGPSTDTQYF
TRBV20-1,TRBJ2-1,CSARAMGMSYNEQFF
TRBV6-2/TRBV6-3,TRBJ2-1,CASTDKDRVSSYNEQFF
TRBV5-1,TRBJ2-4,CASSRDTGNIQYF
TRBV5-6,TRBJ1-3,CASSLRQNTIYF
TRBV6-2/TRBV6-3,TRBJ1-1,CASSYPAGVTEAFF
TRBV9,TRBJ1-5,CASSGGDQPQHF